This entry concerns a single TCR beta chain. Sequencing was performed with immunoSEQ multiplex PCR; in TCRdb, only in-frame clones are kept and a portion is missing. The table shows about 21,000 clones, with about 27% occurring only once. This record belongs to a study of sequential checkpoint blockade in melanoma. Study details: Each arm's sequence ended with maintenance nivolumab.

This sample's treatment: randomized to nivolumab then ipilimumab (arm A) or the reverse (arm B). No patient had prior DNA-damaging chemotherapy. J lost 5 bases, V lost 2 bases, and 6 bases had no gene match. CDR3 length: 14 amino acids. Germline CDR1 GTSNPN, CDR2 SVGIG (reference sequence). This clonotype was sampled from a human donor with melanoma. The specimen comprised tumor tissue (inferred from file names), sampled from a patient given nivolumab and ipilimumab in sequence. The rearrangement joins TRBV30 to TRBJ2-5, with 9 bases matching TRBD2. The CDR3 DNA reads TGTGCCTGGAGTACGGCGGGGGGGCCGGAGACCCAGTACTTC. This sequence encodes CAWSTAGGPETQYF.